This record covers a single T cell receptor (beta chain). CDR1 is SGHDT, CDR2 YYEEEE, per germline. The CDR3 extends over 12 amino acids. Trimming took off 3 bases at V and 2 bases at J, with 6 bases between the two ends. Method: immunoSEQ multiplex PCR; TCRdb's copy keeps in-frame clones and lacks some. Of some 47,000 clones listed, around 91% are singletons. This specimen comes from a study of T cell changes during pregnancy in multiple sclerosis. This TCR derives from a female donor with multiple sclerosis, enrolled in a pregnancy study. This material consisted of CD8+ T cells from peripheral blood mononuclear cells, taken in the second trimester of pregnancy. This chain connects TRBV5-6 to TRBJ2-7; D uncertain. CDR3 protein: CASSSGTYEQYF. CDR3 bases: TGTGCCAGCAGCTCAGGCACCTACGAGCAGTACTTC.